The present entry profiles one T cell receptor (beta chain) with its context. Deletions cut 3 bases from V and 11 bases from J, with 25 bases between. Germline values: CDR1 DFQATT, CDR2 SNEGSKA (reference sequence). The CDR3 contains 15 residues. Researchers used genomic DNA as the template to profile TCR beta VDJ and CDR3. TCRdb used MiXCR to reprocess the reads, holding one entry per CDR3 protein. This sample has a few hundred thousand distinct CDR3 sequences, with over 60% found just once. This record comes from a study of CD8+CD57+ T cells in acquired aplastic anemia. The rearrangement uses TRBV20-1 and TRBJ2-5; D remains unclear. Sequencing was done on a sample of sorted CD4+, CD8+, or CD8+CD57+ T cells (not recorded which) from PBMCs. This receptor was obtained from a human donor in good health. The CDR3 protein is CSARPSPQSLGIQYF. DNA of the CDR3: TGCAGTGCTAGGCCTTCACCACAAAGTCTTGGAATACAGTACTTC.